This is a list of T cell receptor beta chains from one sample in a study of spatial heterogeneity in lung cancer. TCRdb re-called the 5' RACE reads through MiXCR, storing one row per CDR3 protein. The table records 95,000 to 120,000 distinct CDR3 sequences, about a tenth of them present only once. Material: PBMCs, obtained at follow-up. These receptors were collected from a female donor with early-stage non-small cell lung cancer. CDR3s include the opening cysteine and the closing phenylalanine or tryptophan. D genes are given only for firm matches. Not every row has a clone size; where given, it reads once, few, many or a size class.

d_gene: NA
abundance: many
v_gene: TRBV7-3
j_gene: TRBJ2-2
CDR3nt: TGTGCCAGCAGCTTAAGTGGGACCGGGGAGCTGTTTTTT
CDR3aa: CASSLSGTGELFF

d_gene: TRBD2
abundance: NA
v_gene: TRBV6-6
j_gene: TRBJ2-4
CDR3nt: TGTGCCAGCAGGAGCGGGACCGGGTTTGGACCCAAAAACATTCAGTACTTC
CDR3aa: CASRSGTGFGPKNIQYF

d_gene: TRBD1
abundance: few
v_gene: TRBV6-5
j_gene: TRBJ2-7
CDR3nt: TGTGCCAGCAGTAGGGACAGGGTCTTTGGCTCCTACGAGCAGTACTTC
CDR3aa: CASSRDRVFGSYEQYF

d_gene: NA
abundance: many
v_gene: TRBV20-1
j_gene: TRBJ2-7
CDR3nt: TGCAGTGCTAGCCCCCCCGAGGGTAGCAGGTACGAGCAGTACTTC
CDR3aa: CSASPPEGSRYEQYF

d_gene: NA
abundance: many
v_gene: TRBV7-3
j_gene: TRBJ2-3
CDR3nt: TGTGCCAGCAGCCCAGGGAATGCGGCAGATACGCAGTATTTT
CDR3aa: CASSPGNAADTQYF

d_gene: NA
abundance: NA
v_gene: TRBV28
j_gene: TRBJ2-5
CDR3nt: TGTGCCAGCAGTTTGCTGGATGAGACCCAGTACTTC
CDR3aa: CASSLLDETQYF

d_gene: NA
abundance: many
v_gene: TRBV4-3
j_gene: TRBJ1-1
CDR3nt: TGCGCCAGCAGCCAAGTCGCCAGGGCCACTGAAGCTTTCTTT
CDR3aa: CASSQVARATEAFF

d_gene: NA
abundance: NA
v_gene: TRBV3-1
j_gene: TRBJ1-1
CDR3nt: TGTGCCAGCAGCCCTCGGGATGGGGCGAACACTGAAGCTTTCTTT
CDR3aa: CASSPRDGANTEAFF

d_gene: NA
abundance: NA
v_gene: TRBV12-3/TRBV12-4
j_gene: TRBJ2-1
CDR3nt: TGTGCCAGCAGTCGCGACGGGTTTGAGCAGTTCTTC
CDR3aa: CASSRDGFEQFF

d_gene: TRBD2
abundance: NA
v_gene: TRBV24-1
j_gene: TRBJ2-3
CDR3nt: TGTGCCACCAGTGATTTCCGCGGATGGGCTAGCGGGAGTGGCACAGATACGCAGTATTTT
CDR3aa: CATSDFRGWASGSGTDTQYF

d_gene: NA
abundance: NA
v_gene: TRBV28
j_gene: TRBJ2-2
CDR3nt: TGTGCCAGCAGTTTATCCCTTATTCCTTTGGTGCCGAACACCGGGGAGCTGTTTTTT
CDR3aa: CASSLSLIPLVPNTGELFF

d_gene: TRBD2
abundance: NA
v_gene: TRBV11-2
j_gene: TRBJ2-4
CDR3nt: TGTGCCAGCAGCTTAGCCCTAGCGGACAAAAACATTCAGTACTTC
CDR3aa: CASSLALADKNIQYF

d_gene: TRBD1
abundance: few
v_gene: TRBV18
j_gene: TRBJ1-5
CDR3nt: TGTGCCAGCTCACGGGACAGGGCTACACAGCCCCAGCATTTT
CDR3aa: CASSRDRATQPQHF

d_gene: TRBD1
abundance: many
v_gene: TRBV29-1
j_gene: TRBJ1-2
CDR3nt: TGCAGCGTTGCGGACAGGACATCCTATGGCTACACCTTC
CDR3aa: CSVADRTSYGYTF

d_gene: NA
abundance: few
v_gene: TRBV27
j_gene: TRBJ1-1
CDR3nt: TGTGCCAGCAGTTTACAAGGGTTTAACACTGAAGCTTTCTTT
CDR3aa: CASSLQGFNTEAFF

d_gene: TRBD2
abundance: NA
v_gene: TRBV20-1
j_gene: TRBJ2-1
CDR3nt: TGCAGTGCTAGAGCCGCTAGCGGCTACAATGAGCAGTTCTTC
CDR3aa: CSARAASGYNEQFF